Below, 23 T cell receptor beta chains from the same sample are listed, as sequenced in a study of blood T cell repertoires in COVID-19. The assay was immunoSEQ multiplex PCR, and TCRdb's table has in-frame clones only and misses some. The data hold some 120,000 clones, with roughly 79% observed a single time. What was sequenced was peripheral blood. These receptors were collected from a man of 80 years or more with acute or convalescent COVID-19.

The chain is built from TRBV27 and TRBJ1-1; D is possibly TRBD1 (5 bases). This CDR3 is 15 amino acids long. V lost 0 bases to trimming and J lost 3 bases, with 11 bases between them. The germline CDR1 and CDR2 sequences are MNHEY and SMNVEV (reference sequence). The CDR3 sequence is CASSLSGTEDTEAFF. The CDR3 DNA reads TGTGCCAGCAGTTTATCGGGGACTGAGGACACTGAAGCTTTCTTT.

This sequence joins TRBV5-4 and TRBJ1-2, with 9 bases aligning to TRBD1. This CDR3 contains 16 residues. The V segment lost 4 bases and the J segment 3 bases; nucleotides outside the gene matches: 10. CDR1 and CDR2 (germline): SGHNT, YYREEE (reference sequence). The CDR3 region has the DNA TGTGCCAGCAGCCCCGGACAGGGGAAGCCTTACTATGGCTACACCTTC. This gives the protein CASSPGQGKPYYGYTF.

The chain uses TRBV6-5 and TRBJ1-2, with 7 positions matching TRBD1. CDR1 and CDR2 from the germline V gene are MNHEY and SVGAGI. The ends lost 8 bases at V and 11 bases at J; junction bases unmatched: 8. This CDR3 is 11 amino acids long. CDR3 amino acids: CASGRQGRYTF. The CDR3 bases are TGTGCCAGCGGAAGACAGGGTCGTTACACCTTC.

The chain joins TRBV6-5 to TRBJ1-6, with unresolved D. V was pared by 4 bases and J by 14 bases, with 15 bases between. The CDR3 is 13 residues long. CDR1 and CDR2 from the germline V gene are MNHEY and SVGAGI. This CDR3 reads CASSSGRGETLHF. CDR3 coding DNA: TGTGCCAGCAGTTCCGGCCGTGGGGAGACCCTCCACTTT.

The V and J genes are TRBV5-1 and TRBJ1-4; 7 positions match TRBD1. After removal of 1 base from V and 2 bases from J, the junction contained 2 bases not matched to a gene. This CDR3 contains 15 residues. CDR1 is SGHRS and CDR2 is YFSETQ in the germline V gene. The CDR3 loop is CASSLTGVTNEKLFF. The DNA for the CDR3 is TGCGCCAGCAGCTTGACAGGGGTGACTAATGAAAAACTGTTTTTT.

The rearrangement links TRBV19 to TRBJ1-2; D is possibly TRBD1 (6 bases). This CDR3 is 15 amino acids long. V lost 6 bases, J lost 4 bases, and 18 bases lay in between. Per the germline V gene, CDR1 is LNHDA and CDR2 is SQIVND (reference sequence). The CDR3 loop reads CASSNTQGFPYGYTF. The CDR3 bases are TGTGCCAGTAGCAATACACAGGGATTTCCCTATGGCTACACCTTC.

CDR3 nucleotide sequence: TGCAGTGCTCGGGGGGAGGAGACCCAGTACTTC. It encodes CSARGEETQYF. The V and J genes are TRBV20-1 and TRBJ2-5, with 7 bases identical to TRBD2. The CDR3 length is 11 residues. With V trimmed by 5 bases and J by 5 bases, 2 bases remained unmatched. Germline V gene data show CDR1 as DFQATT and CDR2 as SNEGSKA (reference sequence).

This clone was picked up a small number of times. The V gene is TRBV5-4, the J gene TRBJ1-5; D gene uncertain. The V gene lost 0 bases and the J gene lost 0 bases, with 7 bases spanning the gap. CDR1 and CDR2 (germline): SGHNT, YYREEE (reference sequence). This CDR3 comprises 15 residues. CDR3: CASSLGGNSNQPQHF. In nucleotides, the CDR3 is TGTGCCAGCAGCTTGGGCGGAAATAGCAATCAGCCCCAGCATTTT.

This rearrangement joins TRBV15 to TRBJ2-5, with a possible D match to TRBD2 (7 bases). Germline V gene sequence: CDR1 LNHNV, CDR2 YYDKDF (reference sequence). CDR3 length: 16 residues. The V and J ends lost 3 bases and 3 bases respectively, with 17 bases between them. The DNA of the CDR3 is TGTGCCACCAGCAGGACCTCTCCGGGGGGCAAAGAGACCCAGTACTTC. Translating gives CATSRTSPGGKETQYF.

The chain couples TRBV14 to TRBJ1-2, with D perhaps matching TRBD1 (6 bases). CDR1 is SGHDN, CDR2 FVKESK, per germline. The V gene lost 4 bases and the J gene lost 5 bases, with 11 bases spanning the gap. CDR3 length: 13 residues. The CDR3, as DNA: TGTGCCAGCAGCCTTTCACAGGGTTATGGCTACACCTTC. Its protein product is CASSLSQGYGYTF.

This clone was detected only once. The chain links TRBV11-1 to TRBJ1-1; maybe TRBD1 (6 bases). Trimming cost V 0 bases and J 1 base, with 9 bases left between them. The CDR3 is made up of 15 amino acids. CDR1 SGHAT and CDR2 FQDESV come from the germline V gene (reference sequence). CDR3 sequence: CASSLAGHQNTEAFF. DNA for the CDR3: TGTGCCAGCAGCTTAGCGGGACACCAGAACACTGAAGCTTTCTTT.

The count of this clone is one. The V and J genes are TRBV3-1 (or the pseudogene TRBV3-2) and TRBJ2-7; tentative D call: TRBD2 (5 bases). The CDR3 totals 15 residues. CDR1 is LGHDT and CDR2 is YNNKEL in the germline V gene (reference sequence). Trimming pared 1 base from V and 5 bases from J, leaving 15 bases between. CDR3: CASSQGGVGYDEQYF. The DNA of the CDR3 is TGTGCCAGCAGCCAAGGGGGAGTTGGGTACGACGAGCAGTACTTC.

The CDR3, as DNA: TGCGCCAGCAGCTTGGGAGGCCCTGGGGCCAACGTCCTGACTTTC. It yields the protein CASSLGGPGANVLTF. The genes are TRBV5-1 and TRBJ2-6; no clear D. Trimming cost V 0 bases and J 2 bases, with 6 bases left between them. Germline CDR1 is SGHRS and CDR2 is YFSETQ. This CDR3 has 15 residues.

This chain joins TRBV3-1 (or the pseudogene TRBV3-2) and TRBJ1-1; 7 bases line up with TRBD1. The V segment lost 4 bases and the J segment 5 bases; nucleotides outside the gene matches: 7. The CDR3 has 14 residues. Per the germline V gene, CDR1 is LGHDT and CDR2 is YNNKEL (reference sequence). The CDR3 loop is CASSPKSRGTEAFF. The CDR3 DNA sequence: TGTGCCAGCAGCCCTAAAAGCAGGGGGACTGAAGCTTTCTTT.

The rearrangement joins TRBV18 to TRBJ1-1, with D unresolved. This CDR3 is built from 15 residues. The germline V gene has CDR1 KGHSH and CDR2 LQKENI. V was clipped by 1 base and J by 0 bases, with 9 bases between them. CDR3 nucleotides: TGTGCCAGCTCACCACAGAGCGGGATGAACACTGAAGCTTTCTTT. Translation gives CASSPQSGMNTEAFF.

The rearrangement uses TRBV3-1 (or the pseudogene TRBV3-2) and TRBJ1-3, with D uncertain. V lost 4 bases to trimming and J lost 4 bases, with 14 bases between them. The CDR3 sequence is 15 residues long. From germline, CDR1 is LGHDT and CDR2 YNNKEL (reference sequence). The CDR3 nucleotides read TGTGCCAGCAGCCTTCGGTCCACGATAGGAAACACCATATATTTT. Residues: CASSLRSTIGNTIYF.

This chain's CDR3 is CASSLTWGVYTEAFF. CDR3 DNA: TGCGCCAGCAGCTTAACTTGGGGGGTGTACACTGAAGCTTTCTTT. The rearrangement joins TRBV5-1 to TRBJ1-1; perhaps TRBD1 as D (5 bases). The ends were cut back, 2 bases at V and 3 bases at J, with 14 bases in the middle. Per germline, CDR1 SGHRS and CDR2 YFSETQ. The CDR3 spans 15 residues.

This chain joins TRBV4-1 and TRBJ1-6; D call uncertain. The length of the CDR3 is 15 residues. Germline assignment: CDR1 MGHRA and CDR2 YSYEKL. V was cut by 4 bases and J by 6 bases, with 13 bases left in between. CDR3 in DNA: TGCGCCAGCAGCCGAATAGCCGCGGGTAATTCACCCCTCCACTTT. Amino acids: CASSRIAAGNSPLHF.

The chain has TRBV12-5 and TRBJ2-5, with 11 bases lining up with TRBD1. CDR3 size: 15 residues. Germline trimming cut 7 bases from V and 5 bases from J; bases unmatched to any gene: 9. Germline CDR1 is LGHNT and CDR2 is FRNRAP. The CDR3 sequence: CASAPDRGHSETQYF. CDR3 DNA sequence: TGTGCTAGTGCCCCGGACAGGGGGCATTCGGAGACCCAGTACTTC.

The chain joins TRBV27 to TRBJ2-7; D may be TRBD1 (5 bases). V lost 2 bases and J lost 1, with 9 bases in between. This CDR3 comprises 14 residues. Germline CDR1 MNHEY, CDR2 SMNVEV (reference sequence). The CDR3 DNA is TGTGCCAGCAGTTTAACAAGGGGATCCTACGAGCAGTACTTC. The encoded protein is CASSLTRGSYEQYF.

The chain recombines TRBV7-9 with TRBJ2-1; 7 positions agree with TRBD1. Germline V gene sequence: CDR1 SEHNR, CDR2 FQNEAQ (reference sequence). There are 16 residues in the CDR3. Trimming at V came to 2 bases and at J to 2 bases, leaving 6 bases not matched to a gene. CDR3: CASSLRTGRAYNEQFF. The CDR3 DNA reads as TGTGCCAGCAGCTTAAGGACAGGTAGAGCCTACAATGAGCAGTTCTTC.

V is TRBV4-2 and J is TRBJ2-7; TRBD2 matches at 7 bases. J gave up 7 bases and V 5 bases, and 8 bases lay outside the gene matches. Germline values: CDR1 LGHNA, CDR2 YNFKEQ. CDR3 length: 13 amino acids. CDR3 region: CASSASGVEEQYF. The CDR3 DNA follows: TGTGCCAGCAGCGCTAGCGGCGTAGAGGAGCAGTACTTC.

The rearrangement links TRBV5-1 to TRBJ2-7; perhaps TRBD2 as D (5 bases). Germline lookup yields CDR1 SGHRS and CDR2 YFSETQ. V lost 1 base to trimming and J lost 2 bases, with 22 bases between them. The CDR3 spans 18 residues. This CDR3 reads CASSLRRPADLTPYEQYF. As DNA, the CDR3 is TGCGCCAGCAGCTTGAGGAGGCCAGCCGATTTGACCCCCTACGAGCAGTACTTC.